Below, 29 T cell receptor beta chains from the same sample are listed, as sequenced in a study of PD-1 blockade in classical Hodgkin lymphoma. The method was immunoSEQ multiplex PCR; TCRdb's version includes in-frame clones alone and lacks a portion of them. The sample records about 110,000 clones, about 88% being singletons. Relapses following autologous stem cell transplantation were seen in all patients, with brentuximab vedotin exposure varying. Sequencing was performed on peripheral blood mononuclear cells (PBMCs), taken before the second cycle of nivolumab. The receptors originated from a human donor with classical Hodgkin lymphoma.

This sequence joins TRBV5-5 and TRBJ2-1; no reliable D call. V lost 0 bases and J lost 1, with 11 bases in between. This CDR3 has 16 residues. Germline lookup yields CDR1 SGHKS and CDR2 YYEKEE (reference sequence). CDR3 DNA: TGTGCCAGCAGCTTGGGTCAGTCCCAGTCCTACAATGAGCAGTTCTTC. It specifies CASSLGQSQSYNEQFF.

This chain connects TRBV28 to TRBJ2-3, with unresolved D. The ends were cut back, 7 bases at V and 1 base at J, with 6 bases in the middle. The CDR3 is 12 amino acids. Germline values: CDR1 MDHEN, CDR2 SYDVKM. The CDR3 spells CASNGRTDTQYF. The CDR3 DNA reads TGTGCCAGCAACGGACGCACAGATACGCAGTATTTT.

This chain links TRBV5-5 with TRBJ2-7; D might be TRBD1 (6 bases). CDR1 is SGHKS, CDR2 YYEKEE, per germline (reference sequence). This CDR3 has 12 residues. V was trimmed by 1 base and J by 6 bases, leaving 8 bases between them. CDR3: CASSLTGREQYF. CDR3 nucleotides: TGTGCCAGCAGCTTGACAGGGCGCGAGCAGTACTTC.

The chain links TRBV7-9 to TRBJ2-1; 12 bases line up with TRBD2. Losses at the gene ends were 0 bases for V and 6 bases for J; bases not matched to a gene: 3. The CDR3 totals 16 residues. Germline V gene lookup returns CDR1 SEHNR and CDR2 FQNEAQ (reference sequence). The chain's CDR3 is CASSLAGTSGRNEQFF. For the CDR3, the DNA is TGTGCCAGCAGCTTAGCCGGGACTAGCGGGCGCAATGAGCAGTTCTTC.

This chain joins TRBV28 and TRBJ2-7; 7 positions agree with TRBD1. Trimming removed 6 bases from V and 4 bases from J; junction bases left unmatched: 3. Germline-derived CDR1 and CDR2 are MDHEN and SYDVKM. The CDR3 contains 12 residues. The CDR3 DNA reads TGTGCCAGCAGCCAGACAGGGTACGAGCAGTACTTC. Its protein is CASSQTGYEQYF.

The gene calls are TRBV28 and TRBJ2-2; 12 nucleotides line up with TRBD2. The V gene end was trimmed by 5 bases and the J gene end by 5 bases; junction bases not matched to a gene: 9. There are 17 residues in the CDR3. In germline, CDR1 is MDHEN, CDR2 SYDVKM. The CDR3 nucleotides read TGTGCCAGCAGTCCCGGACTAGCGGGGAGTCCTACCGGGGAGCTGTTTTTT. This sequence encodes CASSPGLAGSPTGELFF.

This chain connects TRBV5-5 to TRBJ2-7; no reliable D call. CDR1 SGHKS and CDR2 YYEKEE come from the germline V gene (reference sequence). This CDR3 is 14 amino acids long. V lost 0 bases and J lost 0, with 7 bases in between. CDR3 sequence: CASSLVGSSYEQYF. In DNA, the CDR3 is TGTGCCAGCAGCTTGGTGGGAAGCTCCTACGAGCAGTACTTC.

V usage is TRBV19 and J usage is TRBJ2-7, with a weak D call TRBD2 (6 bases). Germline values: CDR1 LNHDA, CDR2 SQIVND (reference sequence). The CDR3 has 14 residues. Between the trimmed V and J ends, which lost 3 bases and 5 bases, there was a span of 14 bases. Here the CDR3 reads CASSISGVSDEQYF. The CDR3 DNA is TGTGCCAGTAGTATCTCGGGAGTGTCTGACGAGCAGTACTTC.

The chain employs TRBV15 and TRBJ1-2; D is ambiguous. This CDR3 comprises 13 residues. The germline gives CDR1 LNHNV, CDR2 YYDKDF (reference sequence). V was clipped by 0 bases and J by 6 bases, with 8 bases between them. The CDR3 loop reads CATSRDVMDGYTF. In DNA form, the CDR3 reads TGTGCCACCAGCAGAGATGTTATGGATGGCTACACCTTC. Complete variable domain (other parts from reference TRBV15 and TRBJ1-2): DAMVIQNPRYQVTQFGKPVTLSCSQTLNHNVMYWYQQKSSQAPKLLFHYYDKDFNNEADTPDNFQSRRPNTSFCFLDIRSPGLGDTAMYLCATSRDVMDGYTFGSGTRLTVV.

J is TRBJ1-2 and V is TRBV28; D may be TRBD1 (6 bases). The ends were cut back, 7 bases at V and 6 bases at J, with 12 bases in the middle. CDR3 length: 12 residues. Looked up from germline, CDR1 is MDHEN and CDR2 is SYDVKM. The CDR3 here is CASTTTGNGYTF. DNA for the CDR3: TGTGCCAGCACCACCACAGGGAATGGCTACACCTTC.

V usage is TRBV5-3 and J usage is TRBJ2-1; 14 bases fit TRBD2. TRBV5-3 is given ORF status, its function remaining uncertain. The CDR3 is 15 amino acids. J was trimmed by 8 bases and V by 4 bases; bases with no gene match: 5. The CDR3 region is CARSLKGLAGDEQFF. CDR3 in DNA: TGTGCCAGAAGCCTCAAGGGACTAGCGGGAGATGAGCAGTTCTTC.

This chain connects TRBV19 to TRBJ1-4, with 9 bases that match TRBD1. Germline V gene data show CDR1 as LNHDA and CDR2 as SQIVND (reference sequence). This CDR3 comprises 14 residues. V gave up 6 bases and J gave up 7 bases; unmatched junction bases: 6. The CDR3 DNA follows: TGTGCCAGTAGCGAGGGACAGGGTAGTGAAAAACTGTTTTTT. Residues: CASSEGQGSEKLFF.

The gene calls are TRBV4-2 and TRBJ1-1, with 8 bases that match TRBD1. Looked up from germline, CDR1 is LGHNA and CDR2 is YNFKEQ. This CDR3 spans 15 amino acids. After removal of 1 base from V and 4 bases from J, the junction contained 5 bases not matched to a gene. As DNA, the CDR3 is TGTGCCAGCAGCCAAGTCCGGACAGGGTTCACTGAAGCTTTCTTT. Translating gives CASSQVRTGFTEAFF.

This clone has more than one count but fewer than ten. The rearrangement uses TRBV10-3 and TRBJ2-4; tentative D call: TRBD2 (6 bases). Germline V gene data show CDR1 as ENHRY and CDR2 as SYGVKD. V lost 6 bases and J lost 9, with 15 bases in between. The CDR3 length is 13 residues. CDR3 in amino acids: CAIRLAPETIQYF. The CDR3 bases are TGTGCCATCAGACTAGCCCCAGAAACCATTCAGTACTTC.

The chain joins TRBV5-4 to TRBJ2-1, with D perhaps matching TRBD2 (6 bases). The germline V gene encodes CDR1 SGHNT and CDR2 YYREEE (reference sequence). Trimming took off 0 bases at V and 8 bases at J, with 15 bases between the two ends. CDR3 length: 15 amino acids. The CDR3 DNA follows: TGTGCCAGCAGCTTGGCCGGTGGGCGGGACCATGAGCAGTTCTTC. Its protein is CASSLAGGRDHEQFF.

The rearrangement links TRBV2 to TRBJ2-5, with 10 bases aligning to TRBD1. Germline V gene lookup returns CDR1 SNHLY and CDR2 FYNNEI. V trimming: 2 bases; J trimming: 5 bases; junction bases outside the gene matches: 14. The CDR3 has 18 residues. In nucleotides, the CDR3 is TGTGCCAGCAGTGAACCCGAGGGGACAGGGGATTATCACGAGACCCAGTACTTC. Its translation: CASSEPEGTGDYHETQYF.

This chain joins TRBV10-2 and TRBJ1-2; TRBD1 agrees at 8 bases. Losses at the gene ends were 0 bases for V and 4 bases for J; bases not matched to a gene: 4. The CDR3 covers 15 residues. Germline values: CDR1 WSHSY, CDR2 SAAADI. The DNA of the CDR3 is TGCGCCAGCAGTGAGTCCTCGGGACAGGCCTATGGCTACACCTTC. Translating it yields CASSESSGQAYGYTF.

This clone was seen only once. The same CDR3 can be traced to other DNA sequences in this sample. The chain has TRBV28 and TRBJ2-6; D gene unclear. V lost 3 bases, J lost 4 bases, and 7 bases lay in between. CDR1 and CDR2 (germline): MDHEN, SYDVKM. This CDR3 comprises 14 residues. The CDR3 bases are TGTGCCAGCAGTTTGCCAGTCGGGGCCAACGTCCTGACTTTC. This encodes CASSLPVGANVLTF.

V is TRBV10-3 and J is TRBJ2-5; D gene ambiguous. V lost 3 bases, J lost 2 bases, and 10 bases lay in between. The CDR3 spans 14 residues. The germline V gene encodes CDR1 ENHRY and CDR2 SYGVKD. CDR3 amino acids: CAISDDNSQETQYF. CDR3 nucleotides: TGTGCCATCAGTGATGATAACTCACAAGAGACCCAGTACTTC.

V usage is TRBV28 and J usage is TRBJ1-2; D unclear. There are 12 residues in the CDR3. The germline V gene has CDR1 MDHEN and CDR2 SYDVKM. Trimming removed 2 bases at V and 8 bases at J, with 9 bases between. The CDR3 loop reads CASSLEGYGYTF. The CDR3 bases are TGTGCCAGCAGTTTAGAGGGATACGGCTACACCTTC.

The chain links TRBV7-9 to TRBJ1-1, with 7 bases lining up with TRBD1. Losses at the gene ends were 2 bases for V and 4 bases for J; bases not matched to a gene: 4. Germline CDR1 reads SEHNR; CDR2 reads FQNEAQ (reference sequence). This CDR3 is built from 14 residues. The DNA for the CDR3 is TGTGCCAGCAGCTTAAGACAGGGAGGCACTGAAGCTTTCTTT. Residues: CASSLRQGGTEAFF. The full variable domain, with the rest looked up from reference TRBV7-9 and TRBJ1-1, is DTGVSQNPRHKITKRGQNVTFRCDPISEHNRLYWYRQTLGQGPEFLTYFQNEAQLEKSRLLSDRFSAERPKGSFSTLEIQRTEQGDSAMYLCASSLRQGGTEAFFGQGTRLTVV.

The chain employs TRBV2 and TRBJ2-5; 7 bases fit TRBD2. The germline gives CDR1 SNHLY, CDR2 FYNNEI. Losses at the gene ends were 2 bases for V and 5 bases for J; bases not matched to a gene: 11. There are 16 residues in the CDR3. CDR3 region: CASSEIGGRKRETQYF. The DNA for the CDR3 is TGTGCCAGCAGTGAAATAGGCGGGAGAAAGAGGGAGACCCAGTACTTC.

This rearrangement joins TRBV5-1 to TRBJ2-1, with D perhaps being TRBD1 or TRBD2 (5 bases each). This CDR3 region has 13 residues. V was pared by 6 bases and J by 8 bases, with 15 bases between. CDR1 and CDR2 from the germline V gene are SGHRS and YFSETQ. CDR3 DNA: TGCGCCAGCACGAGGGGCGGATCGGATGAGCAGTTCTTC. This encodes CASTRGGSDEQFF.

The chain links TRBV29-1 to TRBJ1-1; unclear D gene. The germline V gene encodes CDR1 SQVTM and CDR2 ANQGSEA. There are 13 residues in the CDR3. V lost 5 bases and J lost 0, with 10 bases in between. DNA for the CDR3: TGCAGCGTTTTGAAGGTCTTGAACACTGAAGCTTTCTTT. It is translated as CSVLKVLNTEAFF.

This chain connects TRBV6-4 to TRBJ1-1; 7 bases line up with TRBD1. Germline loops: CDR1 MRHNA, CDR2 SNTAGT. The ends lost 5 bases at V and 4 bases at J; junction bases unmatched: 4. The CDR3 has 13 amino acids. CDR3 bases: TGTGCCAGCAGTCGGACAGGCGGCACTGAAGCTTTCTTT. Translation: CASSRTGGTEAFF.

The chain has TRBV4-1 and TRBJ1-2, with D possibly matching TRBD1 (5 bases). This CDR3 spans 13 amino acids. Trimming pared 4 bases from V and 5 bases from J, leaving 11 bases between. The V gene's germline CDR1 is MGHRA and CDR2 YSYEKL. CDR3 loop: CASSPTAIYGYTF. The CDR3, as DNA: TGCGCCAGCAGCCCGACAGCTATTTATGGCTACACCTTC.

This rearrangement joins TRBV7-6 to TRBJ2-6; D is undetermined. The V gene's germline CDR1 is SGHVS and CDR2 FNYEAQ. V lost 5 bases, J lost 0 bases, and 17 bases lay in between. The CDR3 is made up of 18 amino acids. CDR3 in DNA: TGTGCCAGCAGCCCACAGTGGGTTCGGGTCTCTGGGGCCAACGTCCTGACTTTC. Translating it yields CASSPQWVRVSGANVLTF.

The chain is built from TRBV5-6 and TRBJ2-3, with 7 bases matching TRBD2. Germline V CDR1 and CDR2: SGHDT, YYEEEE. The CDR3 extends over 15 amino acids. Germline trimming cut 0 bases from V and 1 base from J; bases unmatched to any gene: 2. CDR3 protein: CASSLGGGGTDTQYF. The CDR3 DNA sequence: TGTGCCAGCAGCTTGGGCGGGGGAGGCACAGATACGCAGTATTTT.

This clone showed up just a few times. The V gene is TRBV7-2, the J gene TRBJ1-3, with 7 nucleotides matching TRBD1. Germline V gene lookup returns CDR1 SGHTA and CDR2 FQGNSA. This CDR3 comprises 14 residues. V shed 5 bases and J 3 bases; nucleotides not matched to a gene: 4. The CDR3 region has the DNA TGTGCCAGCAGCCCAGGGGGGAGTGGAAACACCATATATTTT. This gives the protein CASSPGGSGNTIYF.